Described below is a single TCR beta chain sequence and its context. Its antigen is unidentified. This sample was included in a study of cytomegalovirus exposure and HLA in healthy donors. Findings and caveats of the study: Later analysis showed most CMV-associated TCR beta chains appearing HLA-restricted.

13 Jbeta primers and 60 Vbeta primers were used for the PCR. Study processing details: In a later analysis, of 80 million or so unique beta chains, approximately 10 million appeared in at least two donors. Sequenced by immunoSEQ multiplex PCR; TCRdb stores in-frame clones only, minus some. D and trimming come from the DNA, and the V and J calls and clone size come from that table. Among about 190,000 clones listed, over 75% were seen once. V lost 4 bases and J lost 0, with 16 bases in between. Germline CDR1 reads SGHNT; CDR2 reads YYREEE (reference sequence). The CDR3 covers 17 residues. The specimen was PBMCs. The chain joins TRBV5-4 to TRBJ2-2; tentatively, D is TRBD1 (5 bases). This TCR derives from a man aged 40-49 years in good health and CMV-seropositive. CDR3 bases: TGTGCCAGCAGCCGGATTCTGCAGGGTACGAACACCGGGGAGCTGTTTTTT. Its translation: CASSRILQGTNTGELFF.